The rows below give T cell receptor beta chains drawn from one sample of a study of blood T cell repertoires in COVID-19. Using immunoSEQ multiplex PCR, the repertoire was profiled, and TCRdb retains in-frame clones only, with some absent. The sample holds over 150,000 clones, approximately 85% seen once. The sample was peripheral blood. These receptors originate from a man at least 80 years old with COVID-19, enrolled during active disease. The conserved cysteine and the conserved F or W are not part of the CDR3 here.

len	v_gene	j_gene	CDR3aa
13	TRBV5-5	TRBJ1-2	ASSSTGADVYGYT
11	TRBV29-1	TRBJ2-5	SVEGGQRETQY
13	TRBV18	TRBJ1-5	ASSLGPGREQPQH
12	TRBV10-3	TRBJ1-1	AINPGTTNTEAF
12	TRBV2	TRBJ1-2	ASSEDRVGYGYT
11	TRBV7-3	TRBJ1-1	ASRPQANTEAF
15	TRBV6-2/TRBV6-3	TRBJ2-7	ASSYLLGQRSSYEQY
15	TRBV7-3	TRBJ1-5	ASQGRGGGYSNQPQH
13	TRBV12-5	TRBJ2-7	ASAAPGTGVYEQY
11	TRBV28	TRBJ1-2	ASSSRDRYFVA
9	TRBV18	TRBJ1-2	ASSVQGPVS
12	TRBV5-8	TRBJ2-5	ASSSRGGLETQY
14	TRBV9	TRBJ2-5	ASSVGVGGGKETQY
11	TRBV9	TRBJ1-1	ASSETGGTEAF
14	TRBV7-2	TRBJ2-2	ASSFPRGGKAGELF
13	TRBV28	TRBJ2-1	ASSSPGTGGEEQF
16	TRBV3-1/TRBV3-2	TRBJ1-5	ASSQACHPTEYNQPQH
13	TRBV10-3	TRBJ1-1	AIRPGTGANTEAF
11	TRBV25-1	TRBJ2-7	ASRGGPFYEQY
12	TRBV19	TRBJ1-5	ASSMKGGSQPQH